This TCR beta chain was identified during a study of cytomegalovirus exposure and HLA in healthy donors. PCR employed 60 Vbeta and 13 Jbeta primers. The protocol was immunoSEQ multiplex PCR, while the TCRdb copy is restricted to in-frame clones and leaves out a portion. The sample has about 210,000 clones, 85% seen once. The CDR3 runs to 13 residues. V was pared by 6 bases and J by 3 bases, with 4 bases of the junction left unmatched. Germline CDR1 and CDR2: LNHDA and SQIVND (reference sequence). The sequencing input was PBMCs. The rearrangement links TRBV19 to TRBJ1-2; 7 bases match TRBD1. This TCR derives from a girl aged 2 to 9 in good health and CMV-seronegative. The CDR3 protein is CASRRQGYYGYTF. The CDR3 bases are TGTGCCAGTAGACGACAGGGTTACTATGGCTACACCTTC.